The rows below give T cell receptor beta chains drawn from one sample of a study of T-cell memory formation after mild COVID-19. MiXCR was run by TCRdb on the 5' RACE reads, yielding one entry per CDR3 protein. The repertoire holds about 13,000 distinct CDR3 sequences, with around 16% as singletons. Sequences were obtained from PBMCs or a T cell subset sorted from them (not recorded which). These receptors were collected from a young man who had mild COVID-19 (a few samples of this study predate the infection). Cell type and time point are not known. Both conserved end residues are part of each CDR3. A D gene is named only where the DNA matches it firmly. Only some rows state a clone size, as once, few, many or a class for expanded clones.

>many|TRBV7-2|.|TRBJ2-3
CASRIKRLESTDTQYF
TGTGCCAGCAGGATTAAGAGGCTAGAGAGCACAGATACGCAGTATTTT
>many|TRBV28|.|TRBJ1-6
CASSPRRSYNSPLHF
TGTGCCAGCAGTCCCCGGCGCTCCTATAATTCACCCCTCCACTTT
>.|TRBV7-9|TRBD2|TRBJ2-3
CASSSPIGTRLDTQYF
TGTGCCAGCAGCTCGCCAATCGGGACTAGGCTGGATACGCAGTATTTT
>.|TRBV30|.|TRBJ2-7
CAWSGSPARIRFREQYF
TGTGCCTGGAGTGGATCCCCCGCCAGGATCAGGTTTCGCGAGCAGTACTTC
>many|TRBV4-2|.|TRBJ2-6
CASSQVGRMSGANVLTF
TGTGCCAGCAGCCAAGTGGGCCGAATGTCCGGGGCCAACGTCCTGACTTTC
>.|TRBV7-6|.|TRBJ2-6
CASSGLQGLFAGANVLTF
TGTGCCAGCAGCGGATTACAGGGTTTGTTCGCTGGGGCCAACGTCCTGACTTTC
>many|TRBV5-5|.|TRBJ1-5
CASSLGVSVAGNQPQHF
TGTGCCAGCAGCTTGGGGGTGTCGGTGGCGGGCAATCAGCCCCAGCATTTT
>.|TRBV5-6|.|TRBJ2-7
CASSSGTSYEQYF
TGTGCCAGCAGCTCCGGGACCTCCTACGAGCAGTACTTC
>.|TRBV28|.|TRBJ1-5
CASSFWLGDQPQHF
TGTGCCAGCAGTTTTTGGTTGGGGGATCAGCCCCAGCATTTT
>.|TRBV20-1|.|TRBJ2-1
CSAPYRSGSNEQFF
TGCAGTGCACCGTACAGGTCGGGTAGCAATGAGCAGTTCTTC
>many|TRBV20-1|TRBD1|TRBJ1-1
CSASRGGSQAFF
TGCAGTGCTAGCAGGGGGGGATCGCAAGCTTTCTTT
>.|TRBV12-3/TRBV12-4|.|TRBJ2-7
CASSWRRRYEQYF
TGTGCCAGCAGTTGGAGAAGGAGGTACGAGCAGTACTTC
>.|TRBV12-3/TRBV12-4|.|TRBJ2-5
CASSQTGPQETQYF
TGTGCCAGCAGCCAAACGGGACCTCAAGAGACCCAGTACTTC
>many|TRBV10-3|.|TRBJ2-5
CAISVSGYETQYF
TGTGCCATCAGTGTATCAGGGTATGAGACCCAGTACTTC
>many|TRBV4-1|.|TRBJ1-1
CASSLQGVLNTEAFF
TGCGCCAGCAGCCTGCAGGGAGTACTGAACACTGAAGCTTTCTTT
>.|TRBV19|.|TRBJ2-5
CASSIGGIVGFGETQYF
TGTGCCAGTAGTATAGGGGGGATTGTGGGCTTCGGCGAGACCCAGTACTTC
>few|TRBV5-1|.|TRBJ2-7
CASSLTSTYEQYF
TGCGCCAGCAGCTTGACTAGTACCTACGAGCAGTACTTC
>many|TRBV7-4|.|TRBJ1-1
CASSPAAGNTEAFF
TGTGCCAGCAGCCCCGCTGCGGGGAACACTGAAGCTTTCTTT
>few|TRBV4-1|TRBD1|TRBJ1-1
CASSQDGQGAGYTEAFF
TGCGCCAGCAGCCAAGATGGACAGGGGGCCGGATACACTGAAGCTTTCTTT
>many|TRBV9|.|TRBJ2-1
CASSFEGLPYNEQFF
TGTGCCAGCAGCTTTGAGGGCCTCCCATACAATGAGCAGTTCTTC